The T cell receptor beta chain under discussion was sequenced for a study of long-term antiretroviral therapy in people with HIV. Study-wide points: Across all time points, the repertoire was dominated by clones that expanded before ART. HIV repertoires spanned tighter CDR3 length ranges than controls did.

Losses at the gene ends were 3 bases for V and 0 bases for J; bases not matched to a gene: 9. CDR3 length: 18 residues. Germline V gives CDR1 SNHLY, CDR2 FYNNEI. Details on this clone: What it binds is unknown.

Donors each had at least one pre-ART PBMC sample and at least two post-ART ones. Each HIV participant was treated in the United States. Samples were assayed with immunoSEQ v3.0 at survey level. The method was immunoSEQ multiplex PCR; TCRdb's version includes in-frame clones alone and lacks a portion of them. The top ten clones hold roughly 3.7% of a sample with approximately 20,000 clones, 87% of them seen once. J is TRBJ2-1 and V is TRBV2; the match to TRBD1 covers 9 bases. Source: unsorted PBMCs, taken 2.1 years after starting antiretroviral therapy. This TCR came from a man aged 18 to 35 with HIV. CDR3 nucleotide sequence: TGTGCCAGCAGTGAGCCCGACAGGGGACAGGGCTCCTACAATGAGCAGTTCTTC. Residues: CASSEPDRGQGSYNEQFF.